These T cell receptor beta chains were read from a single sample in a study of blood T cells in healthy people across ages. MiXCR, run by TCRdb on the 5' RACE reads, gives a single entry per CDR3 protein. This table holds 630,000 or so distinct CDR3 sequences, 32% found once. Material: blood. These receptors all stem from a woman aged 80 or older in good health. Both conserved end residues are part of each CDR3. Fields, in order: V gene, J gene, CDR3 protein.

TRBV28,TRBJ1-5,CAAQRLQGEAQPQHF
TRBV5-1,TRBJ2-1,CASSSPGLARDEQFF
TRBV20-1,TRBJ1-3,CSARIPVEAGNTIYF
TRBV7-2,TRBJ1-6,CASGTVYNSPLHF
TRBV3-1,TRBJ1-2,CASSQRTGGHGYTF
TRBV6-6,TRBJ2-7,CASSYSAAPTGYEQYF
TRBV9,TRBJ1-5,CASSADRDQPQHF
TRBV20-1,TRBJ2-1,CSARVSGRGGGASYNEQFF
TRBV7-2,TRBJ1-5,CASGLESDQPQHF
TRBV6-6,TRBJ2-1,CASRGLAGGRLTNEQFF
TRBV20-1,TRBJ2-3,CSAIEAGATDTRYF
TRBV6-5,TRBJ2-5,CASLPTGGRETQYF
TRBV7-3,TRBJ2-3,CASSLNRDTQYF
TRBV27,TRBJ1-1,CASSLYRELNTEAFF
TRBV20-1,TRBJ1-6,CSARDFRNGRSPLHF
TRBV30,TRBJ1-1,CAWERNTEAFF
TRBV9,TRBJ1-1,CASSVAEGIGEAFF
TRBV5-6,TRBJ2-5,CASSPGQGTQETQYF
TRBV6-1,TRBJ2-1,CASSEDSRFYNEQFF
TRBV2,TRBJ2-7,CASSVGRGAYEQYF
TRBV5-1,TRBJ2-5,CASSIRTSGGAETHYF
TRBV7-9,TRBJ2-1,CASSLIEDFYNEQFF
TRBV7-9,TRBJ2-5,CASSLRGRAGRRETQYF
TRBV9,TRBJ2-1,CASSVGGQGFDEQFF